These 21 T cell receptor beta chains originate from one sample sequenced in a study of T cells in Graves' hyperthyroidism and ophthalmopathy. The investigators amplified TCR beta CDR3 regions from RNA transcripts. In the first-round RT-PCR of the TCR CDR3, the HTBI primer set was used. One entry per CDR3 protein results from TCRdb running MiXCR on the multiplex PCR reads. The sample yields some 530,000 distinct CDR3 sequences, approximately 23% seen once. Source material: blood. The receptors were sampled from a woman in her sixties or seventies with Graves' ophthalmopathy.

This rearrangement joins TRBV6-1 to TRBJ1-5; the D gene is possibly TRBD1 (6 bases). This CDR3 is built from 14 residues. V gave up 1 base and J gave up 6 bases, with 10 bases separating them. CDR1 and CDR2 from the germline V gene are MNHNS and SASEGT. The chain's CDR3 is CASSEVSGAQPQHF. CDR3 DNA sequence: TGTGCCAGCAGTGAAGTTTCAGGGGCTCAGCCCCAGCATTTT.

The gene calls are TRBV18 and TRBJ2-7; 8 nucleotides agree with TRBD1. Looked up from germline, CDR1 is KGHSH and CDR2 is LQKENI. V was clipped by 2 bases and J by 3 bases; unmatched bases: 6. The CDR3 has 15 amino acids. CDR3 sequence reads: CASSPGTGGLYEQYF. The CDR3 coding sequence is TGTGCCAGCTCACCAGGGACAGGAGGACTCTACGAGCAGTACTTC.

There are a few counts of this clonotype. This sequence joins TRBV6-1 and TRBJ1-3, with no clear D. This CDR3 contains 16 residues. Germline V gene sequence: CDR1 MNHNS, CDR2 SASEGT. V was cut by 2 bases and J by 0 bases, with 11 bases left in between. The CDR3 DNA reads as TGTGCCAGCAGTGAAAGGACCTCGAGCTCTGGAAACACCATATATTTT. As protein: CASSERTSSSGNTIYF.

This clonotype appeared many times. The CDR3 nucleotides are TGTGCCAGCACCCCGGGGGGGGCCTACGAGCAGTACTTC. Translation gives CASTPGGAYEQYF. The chain links TRBV7-9 to TRBJ2-7; TRBD2 aligns across 8 bases. V shed 7 bases and J 2 bases; nucleotides not matched to a gene: 4. The CDR3 runs 13 residues. Germline CDR1 reads SEHNR; CDR2 reads FQNEAQ (reference sequence).

The chain couples TRBV6-1 to TRBJ2-5, with D perhaps matching TRBD1 or TRBD2 (6 bases each). CDR1 is MNHNS and CDR2 is SASEGT in the germline V gene. Between the trimmed V and J ends, which lost 6 bases and 4 bases, there was a span of 18 bases. This CDR3 region has 15 residues. The CDR3 is CASSPTGAAGETQYF. CDR3 DNA sequence: TGTGCCAGCAGCCCTACGGGGGCGGCAGGAGAGACCCAGTACTTC.

This clonotype was observed once. The chain uses TRBV12-3 or TRBV12-4 and TRBJ1-1, with TRBD1 as a possible D gene (6 bases). The CDR3 spans 14 residues. Trimming removed 6 bases at V and 4 bases at J, with 15 bases between. The CDR3 nucleotides are TGTGCCAGCAGCTACAGGGTAGGGGGCACTGAAGCTTTCTTT. Its protein is CASSYRVGGTEAFF.

This clonotype was recorded at least ten times. This rearrangement joins TRBV29-1 to TRBJ1-1, with D perhaps TRBD1 (5 bases). V was cut by 4 bases and J by 0 bases, with 9 bases left in between. This CDR3 contains 13 residues. CDR1 is SQVTM, CDR2 ANQGSEA, per germline. The CDR3 spells CSVAQGLNTEAFF. The DNA for the CDR3 is TGCAGCGTTGCCCAGGGTCTGAACACTGAAGCTTTCTTT.

The chain is built from TRBV20-1 and TRBJ2-3; 13 nucleotides match TRBD2. The germline V gene has CDR1 DFQATT and CDR2 SNEGSKA (reference sequence). With 5 bases clipped from V and 2 bases from J, the junction kept 4 bases outside the gene matches. The CDR3 length is 15 residues. Here the CDR3 reads CSALTSGRATDTQYF. The CDR3 region has the DNA TGCAGTGCTCTTACTAGCGGGAGGGCCACAGATACGCAGTATTTT.

There are a few counts of this clonotype. The chain carries TRBV7-2 and TRBJ1-1; D not resolved. The CDR3 sequence is 14 residues long. Trimming took 3 bases from V and 0 from J, leaving 8 bases between them. The V gene's germline CDR1 is SGHTA and CDR2 FQGNSA. The CDR3 DNA reads as TGTGCCAGCAGCTTTGGTAGCGTGAACACTGAAGCTTTCTTT. This translates into CASSFGSVNTEAFF.

The chain links TRBV18 to TRBJ1-1, with 9 bases identical to TRBD1. V was pared by 5 bases and J by 1 base, with 2 bases of the junction left unmatched. The CDR3 sequence is 14 residues long. The germline CDR1 and CDR2 sequences are KGHSH and LQKENI. CDR3: CASSMGQGNTEAFF. DNA for the CDR3: TGTGCCAGCTCAATGGGACAGGGGAACACTGAAGCTTTCTTT.

The table lists this clonotype with a few counts. This chain connects TRBV30 to TRBJ2-7; D is tentatively TRBD1 or TRBD2 (5 bases each). This CDR3 contains 16 residues. Trimming pared 0 bases from V and 5 bases from J, leaving 20 bases between. CDR1 and CDR2 from the germline V gene are GTSNPN and SVGIG (reference sequence). DNA of the CDR3: TGTGCCTGGAGTGTACTTTTTGGGGGATCTGAGAACGAGCAGTACTTC. Protein sequence: CAWSVLFGGSENEQYF.

The chain recombines TRBV28 with TRBJ2-2; 8 bases fit TRBD1. The J segment lost 7 bases and the V segment lost 5 bases, leaving 3 bases of the junction unmatched. The length of the CDR3 is 13 residues. CDR1 and CDR2 (germline): MDHEN, SYDVKM. CDR3 sequence: CASSPGGLGELFF. As DNA, the CDR3 is TGTGCCAGCAGTCCAGGGGGCCTCGGGGAGCTGTTTTTT. Full variable domain (outside the CDR3, taken from reference TRBV28 and TRBJ2-2): DVKVTQSSRYLVKRTGEKVFLECVQDMDHENMFWYRQDPGLGLRLIYFSYDVKMKEKGDIPEGYSVSREKKERFSLILESASTNQTSMYLCASSPGGLGELFFGEGSRLTVL.

The genes are TRBV15 and TRBJ2-3; D not certain. Trimming left V 0 bases short and J 7 bases short, with 5 bases between. The CDR3 has 12 residues. In germline, CDR1 is LNHNV, CDR2 YYDKDF (reference sequence). The CDR3 DNA reads TGTGCCACCAGCAGAGATCTCCATACGCAGTATTTT. Translating it yields CATSRDLHTQYF.

This clonotype came up a few times. The V call is TRBV6-2 or TRBV6-3, the J call TRBJ2-3; unclear D gene. The CDR3 spans 15 residues. V gave up 8 bases and J gave up 2 bases, with 17 bases separating them. Germline V CDR1 and CDR2: MNHEY, SVGEGT. The CDR3 protein is CASWLQDLSTDTQYF. CDR3 bases: TGTGCCAGCTGGCTTCAGGACCTTTCCACAGATACGCAGTATTTT.

Worth noting for this clonotype: Given a much more abundant clone one base away, this may be a read error. The chain uses TRBV6-5 and TRBJ1-6; no clear D. Germline CDR1 MNHEY, CDR2 SVGAGI. The V end was cut by 4 bases, the J end by 0 bases, with 7 bases between. The CDR3 contains 15 residues. For the CDR3, the DNA is TGTGCCAGCAGTTCCGCGAGCTCCTATAATTCACCCCTCCACTTT. Encoded protein: CASSSASSYNSPLHF.

This clonotype was found a few times. This sequence joins TRBV28 and TRBJ1-4; possibly TRBD1 for D (5 bases). The CDR3 sequence is 14 residues long. Germline V CDR1 and CDR2: MDHEN, SYDVKM. Trimming removed 4 bases from V and 1 base from J, with 7 bases in between. Here the CDR3 DNA reads TGTGCCAGCAGTTCCCAGGGAACTAATGAAAAACTGTTTTTT. As protein: CASSSQGTNEKLFF.

This clonotype came up once. This chain links TRBV15 with TRBJ1-2; D gene uncertain. V was trimmed by 0 bases and J by 7 bases, leaving 12 bases between them. CDR3 length equals 14 residues. Germline V CDR1 and CDR2: LNHNV, YYDKDF (reference sequence). CDR3 residues: CATSRDRGLSGYTF. The DNA for the CDR3 is TGTGCCACCAGCAGAGATCGTGGTTTGAGTGGCTACACCTTC. Drawing the rest from reference TRBV15 and TRBJ1-2, the complete variable domain is DAMVIQNPRYQVTQFGKPVTLSCSQTLNHNVMYWYQQKSSQAPKLLFHYYDKDFNNEADTPDNFQSRRPNTSFCFLDIRSPGLGDTAMYLCATSRDRGLSGYTFGSGTRLTVV.

V usage is TRBV5-1 and J usage is TRBJ2-5; 14 positions agree with TRBD2. CDR3 size: 16 residues. Unmatched junction bases numbered 3, after V lost 3 bases and J lost 2 bases. CDR1 and CDR2 (germline): SGHRS, YFSETQ. CDR3 DNA sequence: TGCGCCAGCAGCTCAGGACTAGCGGGAGGACAAGAGACCCAGTACTTC. This sequence encodes CASSSGLAGGQETQYF.

This clonotype was recorded many times. The V and J genes are TRBV7-2 and TRBJ2-7; tentative D call: TRBD1 (6 bases). Per germline, CDR1 SGHTA and CDR2 FQGNSA. The V and J ends lost 3 bases and 3 bases respectively, with 12 bases between them. This CDR3 comprises 14 residues. The chain's CDR3 is CASSLQGSYYEQYF. As DNA, the CDR3 is TGTGCCAGCAGCTTGCAGGGGAGTTACTACGAGCAGTACTTC.

This chain joins TRBV29-1 and TRBJ1-1; D not certain. The CDR3 sequence is 12 residues long. Germline V gives CDR1 SQVTM, CDR2 ANQGSEA. V lost 5 bases, J lost 7 bases, and 14 bases lay in between. DNA of the CDR3: TGCAGCGTTCCTTACACCGGCCGTGAAGCTTTCTTT. This encodes CSVPYTGREAFF.

The chain recombines TRBV6-1 with TRBJ2-2, with D tentatively TRBD2 (5 bases). The CDR3 is 17 residues long. The germline V and J ends were trimmed by 1 base and 2 bases, with 14 bases remaining between them. CDR1 and CDR2 (germline): MNHNS, SASEGT. CDR3 bases: TGTGCCAGCAGTGAAGACTCGTTCCGGGGAAACACCGGGGAGCTGTTTTTT. Amino acid sequence: CASSEDSFRGNTGELFF.